A few counts support the clone carrying this T cell receptor beta chain. Its antigen is undetermined. Cells stained for CD3, CD4, CD8, CD45RA and CD27 were sorted into four subsets. Two oligonucleotides, mixed equimolar, formed the beta constant-region primer covering TRBC1 and TRBC2. Four rounds of PCR amplified the ligated cDNA using nested alpha and beta constant-region primers plus SP2. An oligonucleotide with the SP2 primer and a 12-nucleotide UMI was ligated to the cDNA 3' end. TCRdb passed the UMI-ligation and nested PCR reads through MiXCR, listing each CDR3 protein once. The table lists roughly 80,000 distinct CDR3 sequences, about 10% of them singletons, with about 1.2% in the top ten. The CDR3 consists of 14 residues. The germline gives CDR1 MNHEY, CDR2 SMNVEV (reference sequence). V shed 8 bases, J shed 3 bases, and the junction held 4 bases outside the gene matches. These data belong to a study of naive and memory T cell subsets. Findings and caveats of the study: Over 85% of naive TCR sequences appeared only once after error correction, unlike memory subsets. Diversity fell and Gini index rose from naive through CM, EM, EMRA.

The genes are TRBV27 and TRBJ2-1, with 10 positions matching TRBD2. This TCR was sampled from a human donor in good health. Sequenced input: naive CD8+ T cells from blood. This CDR3 is CASRKREGYNEQFF. Written as DNA, the CDR3 is TGTGCCAGCCGAAAGCGGGAGGGCTACAATGAGCAGTTCTTC.